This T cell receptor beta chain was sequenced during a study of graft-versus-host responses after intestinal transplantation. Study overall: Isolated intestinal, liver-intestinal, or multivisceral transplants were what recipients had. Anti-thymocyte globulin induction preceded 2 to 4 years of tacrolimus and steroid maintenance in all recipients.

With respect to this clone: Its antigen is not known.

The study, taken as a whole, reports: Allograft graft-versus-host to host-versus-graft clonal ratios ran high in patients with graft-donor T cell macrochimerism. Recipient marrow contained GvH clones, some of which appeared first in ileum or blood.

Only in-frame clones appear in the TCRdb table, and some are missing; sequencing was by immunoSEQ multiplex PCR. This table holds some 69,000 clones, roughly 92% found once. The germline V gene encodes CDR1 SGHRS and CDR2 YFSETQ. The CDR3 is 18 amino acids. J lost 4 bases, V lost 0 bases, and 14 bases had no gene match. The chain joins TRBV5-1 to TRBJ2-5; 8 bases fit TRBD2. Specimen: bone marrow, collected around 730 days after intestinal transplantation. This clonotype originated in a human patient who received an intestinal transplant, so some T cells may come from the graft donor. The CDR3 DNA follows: TGCGCCAGCAGCTTGGCAAGCGGGGGTCGGGGAGGAAGAGAGACCCAGTACTTC. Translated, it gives CASSLASGGRGGRETQYF.